This T cell receptor beta chain is from a study of T cell changes during pregnancy in multiple sclerosis. CDR3 length: 15 residues. The protocol was immunoSEQ multiplex PCR, while the TCRdb copy is restricted to in-frame clones and leaves out a portion. The sample has approximately 48,000 clones, around 94% seen once. This sequence joins TRBV21-1 and TRBJ2-2; the D call of TRBD2 is as the table states it, not checked on the DNA. TRBV21-1 is labeled a pseudogene. The receptor comes from a female donor with multiple sclerosis, enrolled in a pregnancy study. Here the sequenced sample was CD8+ T cells from peripheral blood mononuclear cells, taken before pregnancy. CDR3 sequence reads: CASSKRPSVTGELFF. The DNA of the CDR3 is TGTGCCAGCAGCAAGAGACCTAGCGTCACCGGGGAGCTGTTTTTT.